What follows are 22 T cell receptor beta chains derived from one specimen sequenced in a study of blood T cell repertoires in COVID-19. Assay: immunoSEQ multiplex PCR; the TCRdb copy retains only in-frame clones and omits some. The sample records about 180,000 clones, over 75% being singletons. The source material was peripheral blood. The source of these receptors is a man aged 55 to 70 with acute or convalescent COVID-19.

CDR3 region: CASSPGRNSPLHF. The CDR3 nucleotides read TGTGCCAGCAGTCCAGGTCGTAATTCACCCCTCCACTTT. J is TRBJ1-6 and V is TRBV28; no reliable D call. Germline V gene data show CDR1 as MDHEN and CDR2 as SYDVKM. The CDR3 totals 13 residues. V was shortened by 5 bases and J by 6 bases, with 8 bases between the two germline ends.

The chain employs TRBV19 and TRBJ2-3, with 12 bases that match TRBD2. Germline loops: CDR1 LNHDA, CDR2 SQIVND (reference sequence). The CDR3 spans 16 residues. The V segment lost 6 bases and the J segment 2 bases; nucleotides outside the gene matches: 6. CDR3 coding DNA: TGTGCCAGTAGCCATCGGACTAGCGGGGCCACAGATACGCAGTATTTT. Its translation: CASSHRTSGATDTQYF.

The table lists this clone with a count of one. The genes are TRBV13 and TRBJ2-1; TRBD2 matches 13 bases. This CDR3 contains 17 residues. J gave up 2 bases and V 4 bases, and 5 bases lay outside the gene matches. From germline, CDR1 is PRHDT and CDR2 FYEKMQ (reference sequence). The CDR3 DNA reads as TGTGCCAGCAGCTCCGGGACTAGCGGGAAACCCTACAATGAGCAGTTCTTC. The encoded protein is CASSSGTSGKPYNEQFF. Full variable domain (missing parts from reference TRBV13 and TRBJ2-1): AAGVIQSPRHLIKEKRETATLKCYPIPRHDTVYWYQQGPGQDPQFLISFYEKMQSDKGSIPDRFSAQQFSDYHSELNMSSLELGDSALYFCASSSGTSGKPYNEQFFGPGTRLTVL.

A note on this clone: This sample also contains other DNA sequences that code for the same CDR3. The rearrangement uses TRBV5-1 and TRBJ1-5, with 10 bases aligning to TRBD1. J lost 4 bases, V lost 4 bases, and 5 bases had no gene match. The CDR3 runs 15 residues. CDR1 is SGHRS, CDR2 YFSETQ, per germline. CDR3 in amino acids: CASSPGTGVNQPQHF. The CDR3 DNA reads TGCGCCAGCAGCCCTGGGACAGGGGTAAATCAGCCCCAGCATTTT.

The genes are TRBV7-3 and TRBJ2-1; 7 bases agree with TRBD1. Looked up from germline, CDR1 is SGHTA and CDR2 is FQGTGA. With 5 bases clipped from V and 2 bases from J, the junction kept 6 bases outside the gene matches. The CDR3 contains 15 residues. The CDR3 loop is CASSRDSNPYNEQFF. The CDR3 DNA is TGTGCCAGCAGCCGGGACAGCAACCCCTACAATGAGCAGTTCTTC.

V and J are TRBV7-9 and TRBJ2-2; 7 bases fit TRBD2. This CDR3 spans 15 amino acids. The J segment lost 1 base and the V segment lost 5 bases, leaving 4 bases of the junction unmatched. Per the germline V gene, CDR1 is SEHNR and CDR2 is FQNEAQ (reference sequence). CDR3 in amino acids: CASSPWEGNTGELFF. DNA for the CDR3: TGTGCCAGCAGCCCGTGGGAGGGGAACACCGGGGAGCTGTTTTTT.

This clone was seen more than once but under ten times. Different DNA sequences within this sample yield the same CDR3. The J gene is TRBJ2-5, the V gene TRBV7-2; 7 nucleotides align to TRBD2. This CDR3 is built from 14 residues. The ends lost 1 base at V and 2 bases at J; junction bases unmatched: 1. From germline, CDR1 is SGHTA and CDR2 FQGNSA. Written as DNA, the CDR3 is TGTGCCAGCAGCTTAGGGGGACTACAAGAGACCCAGTACTTC. Protein product: CASSLGGLQETQYF.

The chain uses TRBV5-1 and TRBJ2-1; D unclear. The CDR3 spans 14 residues. Germline values: CDR1 SGHRS, CDR2 YFSETQ. Trimming took 1 base from V and 0 from J, leaving 5 bases between them. CDR3 in DNA: TGCGCCAGCAGCTTGAGCAACTCCTACAATGAGCAGTTCTTC. Protein sequence: CASSLSNSYNEQFF.

This rearrangement joins TRBV10-1 to TRBJ2-1; TRBD2 matches at 9 bases. The junction had 6 bases not matched to a gene; V was cut back by 0 bases and J by 6 bases. The CDR3 runs to 16 residues. Looked up from germline, CDR1 is WNHNN and CDR2 is SYGVQD (reference sequence). Here the CDR3 reads CASSESAREGLNEQFF. The CDR3 nucleotides read TGCGCCAGCAGTGAGTCTGCGCGGGAGGGCCTCAATGAGCAGTTCTTC.

This sequence joins TRBV3-1 (or the pseudogene TRBV3-2) and TRBJ2-1, with a weak D call TRBD2 (6 bases). The CDR3 consists of 12 residues. Germline values: CDR1 LGHDT, CDR2 YNNKEL (reference sequence). V was clipped by 1 base and J by 12 bases, with 10 bases between them. Here the CDR3 reads CASSQAGLGQFF. CDR3 nucleotides: TGTGCCAGCAGCCAAGCGGGACTGGGGCAGTTCTTC.

This chain uses TRBV5-6 with TRBJ2-7, with D perhaps matching TRBD2 (5 bases). Trimming took off 3 bases at V and 5 bases at J, with 12 bases between the two ends. The CDR3 consists of 13 residues. The germline V gene has CDR1 SGHDT and CDR2 YYEEEE. CDR3 sequence: CASSSGSLDEQYF. As DNA, the CDR3 is TGTGCCAGCAGCTCGGGGTCATTGGACGAGCAGTACTTC.

V and J are TRBV28 and TRBJ2-7; D may be TRBD2 (6 bases). CDR1 and CDR2 (germline): MDHEN, SYDVKM. The V gene lost 2 bases and the J gene lost 5 bases, with 16 bases spanning the gap. The CDR3 covers 15 residues. The CDR3 coding sequence is TGTGCCAGCAGTTTACCCTCGGGAGTAGGGGACGAGCAGTACTTC. It specifies CASSLPSGVGDEQYF. The whole variable domain, remainder taken from reference TRBV28 and TRBJ2-7, is DVKVTQSSRYLVKRTGEKVFLECVQDMDHENMFWYRQDPGLGLRLIYFSYDVKMKEKGDIPEGYSVSREKKERFSLILESASTNQTSMYLCASSLPSGVGDEQYFGPGTRLTVT.

The chain couples TRBV11-2 to TRBJ2-7; 7 nucleotides match TRBD2. After removal of 5 bases from V and 7 bases from J, the junction contained 20 bases not matched to a gene. This CDR3 contains 17 residues. Per the germline V gene, CDR1 is SGHAT and CDR2 is FQNNGV. Here the CDR3 DNA reads TGTGCCAGCAGCAGAGCCTCTACGGGAGGCCCCCCCTGGGAGCAGTACTTC. Translated: CASSRASTGGPPWEQYF.

The V call is TRBV7-9, the J call TRBJ1-1; 7 positions agree with TRBD1. The CDR3 length is 13 residues. Germline values: CDR1 SEHNR, CDR2 FQNEAQ (reference sequence). With V trimmed by 5 bases and J by 5 bases, 5 bases remained unmatched. The CDR3 loop reads CASSPRQGTEAFF. DNA of the CDR3: TGTGCCAGCAGCCCCCGACAGGGAACTGAAGCTTTCTTT.

J is TRBJ2-1 and V is TRBV19, with no clear D. The CDR3 is made up of 15 amino acids. Germline CDR1 reads LNHDA; CDR2 reads SQIVND (reference sequence). Trimming removed 5 bases at V and 0 bases at J, with 11 bases between. The CDR3 DNA reads as TGTGCCAGTAGTTTGTCACGAGGCTCCTACAATGAGCAGTTCTTC. Its protein is CASSLSRGSYNEQFF. The full variable domain, with the rest looked up from reference TRBV19 and TRBJ2-1, is DGGITQSPKYLFRKEGQNVTLSCEQNLNHDAMYWYRQDPGQGLRLIYYSQIVNDFQKGDIAEGYSVSREKKESFPLTVTSAQKNPTAFYLCASSLSRGSYNEQFFGPGTRLTVL.

The J gene is TRBJ2-1, the V gene TRBV19, with 15 bases that match TRBD2. CDR1 is LNHDA and CDR2 is SQIVND in the germline V gene (reference sequence). The CDR3 totals 19 residues. The junction had 8 bases not matched to a gene; V was cut back by 1 base and J by 4 bases. The chain's CDR3 is CASSIVSAGTSGRYNEQFF. The DNA for the CDR3 is TGTGCCAGTAGTATAGTCAGCGCCGGGACTAGCGGGAGGTACAATGAGCAGTTCTTC.

The chain is built from TRBV5-5 and TRBJ1-6; 8 nucleotides match TRBD1. With 3 bases clipped from V and 7 bases from J, the junction kept 9 bases outside the gene matches. The V gene's germline CDR1 is SGHKS and CDR2 YYEKEE (reference sequence). The length of the CDR3 is 16 residues. As DNA, the CDR3 is TGTGCCAGCAGCTACCAAACAGGGGGAAGAAATTCACCCCTCCACTTT. Translation gives CASSYQTGGRNSPLHF. Variable domain in full (rest from reference TRBV5-5 and TRBJ1-6): DAGVTQSPTHLIKTRGQQVTLRCSPISGHKSVSWYQQVLGQGPQFIFQYYEKEERGRGNFPDRFSARQFPNYSSELNVNALLLGDSALYLCASSYQTGGRNSPLHFGNGTRLTVT.

The chain has TRBV6-5 and TRBJ2-3; D is uncertain. This CDR3 region has 14 residues. V lost 10 bases and J 1 base, leaving 15 bases between the germline ends. Germline CDR1 reads MNHEY; CDR2 reads SVGAGI. The CDR3 DNA reads as TGTGCCAACGAGAGGCTAACGGGCACAGATACGCAGTATTTT. Amino acid sequence: CANERLTGTDTQYF.

The chain links TRBV25-1 to TRBJ2-5; perhaps TRBD1 as D (5 bases). Germline V gene sequence: CDR1 MGHDK, CDR2 SYGVNS. Trimming pared 1 base from V and 3 bases from J, leaving 21 bases between. This CDR3 comprises 18 residues. CDR3 coding DNA: TGTGCCAGCAGTGAATTGGAAAGGGCTCTTGGGGCCAAAGAGACCCAGTACTTC. It translates to CASSELERALGAKETQYF. The full variable domain, completed using reference TRBV25-1 and TRBJ2-5, is EADIYQTPRYLVIGTGKKITLECSQTMGHDKMYWYQQDPGMELHLIHYSYGVNSTEKGDLSSESTVSRIRTEHFPLTLESARPSHTSQYLCASSELERALGAKETQYFGPGTRLLVL.

The rearrangement links TRBV7-2 to TRBJ2-1; D is perhaps TRBD1 (6 bases). V was shortened by 5 bases and J by 6 bases, with 14 bases between the two germline ends. The CDR3 loop spans 14 amino acids. From germline, CDR1 is SGHTA and CDR2 FQGNSA. CDR3 residues: CASSRQAGGNEQFF. CDR3 DNA sequence: TGTGCCAGCAGCAGACAGGCTGGGGGCAATGAGCAGTTCTTC.

This clone was counted a few times. The rearrangement joins TRBV5-4 to TRBJ1-2; D gene unclear. The length of the CDR3 is 15 residues. Trimming removed 4 bases at V and 0 bases at J, with 13 bases between. Germline CDR1 and CDR2: SGHNT and YYREEE (reference sequence). DNA of the CDR3: TGTGCCAGCAGCCCCAACAGCTTGACTAACTATGGCTACACCTTC. Translated: CASSPNSLTNYGYTF. The variable domain in full, completed from reference TRBV5-4 and TRBJ1-2, reads ETGVTQSPTHLIKTRGQQVTLRCSSQSGHNTVSWYQQALGQGPQFIFQYYREEENGRGNFPPRFSGLQFPNYSSELNVNALELDDSALYLCASSPNSLTNYGYTFGSGTRLTVV.

The count of this clone is one. V usage is TRBV5-1 and J usage is TRBJ2-3; 10 bases agree with TRBD1. This CDR3 contains 16 residues. Germline CDR1 is SGHRS and CDR2 is YFSETQ. The V gene end was trimmed by 7 bases and the J gene end by 4 bases; junction bases not matched to a gene: 12. Written as DNA, the CDR3 is TGCGCCAGCTCCCAGCCCGGGACAGGGGTTGCAGATACGCAGTATTTT. This gives the protein CASSQPGTGVADTQYF.